Sequencing of this TCR beta chain was carried out in a study of T cell repertoires in ileal Crohn's disease. Libraries were prepared by immunoSEQ multiplex PCR; TCRdb keeps only in-frame clonotypes and omits some of them. The sample holds over 10,000 clones, approximately 78% seen once. Time point meaning: neoterminal ileum biopsy at postoperative endoscopy, about 6 months after surgery. This CDR3 spans 13 amino acids. The V end was cut by 2 bases, the J end by 2 bases, with 6 bases between. The germline gives CDR1 MDHEN, CDR2 SYDVKM. This TCR was sampled from an adult with Crohn's disease. Sequenced input: ileal tissue. The V call is TRBV28, the J call TRBJ1-2, with D unclear. CDR3 sequence: CASSLNVNYGYTF. For the CDR3, the DNA is TGTGCCAGCAGTTTAAATGTAAACTATGGCTACACCTTC.